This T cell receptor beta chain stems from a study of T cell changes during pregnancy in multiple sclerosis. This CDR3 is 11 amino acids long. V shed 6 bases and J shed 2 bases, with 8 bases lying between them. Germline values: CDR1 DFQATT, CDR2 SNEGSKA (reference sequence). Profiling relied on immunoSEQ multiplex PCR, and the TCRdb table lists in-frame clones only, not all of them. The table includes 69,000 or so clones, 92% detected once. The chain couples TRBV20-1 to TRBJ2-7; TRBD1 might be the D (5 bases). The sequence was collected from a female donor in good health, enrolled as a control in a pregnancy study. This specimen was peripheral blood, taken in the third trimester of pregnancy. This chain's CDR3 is CSAQGTYEQYF. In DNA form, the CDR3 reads TGCAGTGCCCAGGGCACCTACGAGCAGTACTTC.